The rows below give T cell receptor beta chains drawn from one sample of a study of T-cell memory formation after mild COVID-19. MiXCR was run by TCRdb on the 5' RACE reads, yielding one entry per CDR3 protein. The table shows almost 550,000 distinct CDR3 sequences, with 20% occurring only once. Sequencing input: PBMCs or a T cell subset sorted from them (not recorded which). The receptors were gathered from an adult woman who had mild COVID-19 (a few samples of this study predate the infection). Cell type and time point are not known. Each CDR3 is given with its conserved first and last residue. Fields, in order: clone size, V gene, D gene, J gene, CDR3 protein, CDR3 DNA. A D gene is named only where the DNA matches it firmly. Expanded clones are given a class, and other clones once, few, many or no size at all.

-	TRBV5-1	TRBD2	TRBJ2-3	CASSLEGLGTDTQYF	TGCGCCAGCAGCTTGGAAGGACTAGGGACAGATACGCAGTATTTT
few	TRBV5-1	TRBD2	TRBJ2-1	CASRAQTSANEQFF	TGCGCCAGCCGCGCCCAGACTAGCGCCAATGAGCAGTTCTTC
-	TRBV3-1	TRBD2	TRBJ2-7	CASSQEDSGASYEQYF	TGTGCCAGCAGCCAAGAGGATAGCGGGGCGTCCTACGAGCAGTACTTC
-	TRBV5-1	-	TRBJ1-3	CASSLDGGQSGNTIYF	TGCGCCAGCAGCTTGGACGGAGGACAGAGTGGAAACACCATATATTTT
few	TRBV29-1	-	TRBJ1-2	CSVAPPGWLDSGYTF	TGCAGCGTTGCCCCCCCAGGGTGGCTGGATTCGGGCTACACCTTC
-	TRBV13	-	TRBJ1-2	CASSARSGDYTF	TGTGCCAGCAGCGCCAGGTCAGGGGACTACACCTTC
few	TRBV6-6	-	TRBJ2-7	CASSGTGPSSGYEQYF	TGTGCCAGCAGCGGGACAGGCCCTTCTAGCGGCTACGAGCAGTACTTC
-	TRBV4-1	-	TRBJ2-7	CASSQDGASPYEQYF	TGCGCCAGCAGCCAAGATGGTGCCAGTCCCTACGAGCAGTACTTC
-	TRBV20-1	-	TRBJ1-2	CSAMGGANYGYTF	TGCAGTGCTATGGGGGGGGCGAACTATGGCTACACCTTC
-	TRBV3-1	-	TRBJ2-5	CASSHSGGVETQYF	TGTGCCAGCAGCCATTCTGGTGGGGTGGAGACCCAGTACTTC
-	TRBV14	-	TRBJ1-1	CASSQALEVNTEAFF	TGTGCCAGCAGCCAAGCCCTCGAGGTGAACACTGAAGCTTTCTTT
-	TRBV11-2	-	TRBJ2-1	CASSLGGTPNNEQFF	TGTGCCAGCAGCTTAGGCGGGACACCAAACAATGAGCAGTTCTTC
few	TRBV30	TRBD2	TRBJ2-1	CAWSDVTSGRRYEQFF	TGTGCCTGGAGTGACGTGACTAGCGGGAGGAGATATGAGCAGTTCTTC
few	TRBV6-2/TRBV6-3	TRBD2	TRBJ2-1	CASSPGTRIFNEQFF	TGTGCCAGCAGTCCCGGGACTAGAATCTTCAATGAGCAGTTCTTC
few	TRBV29-1	-	TRBJ2-7	CSVGGDTYEQYF	TGCAGCGTTGGTGGGGATACCTACGAGCAGTACTTC
few	TRBV20-1	TRBD1	TRBJ1-6	CSARDDRVVYNSPLHF	TGCAGTGCTAGAGATGACAGGGTGGTCTATAATTCACCCCTCCACTTT
few	TRBV30	TRBD2	TRBJ2-5	CAWSGLAKETQYF	TGTGCCTGGAGCGGACTAGCTAAAGAGACCCAGTACTTC
-	TRBV12-3/TRBV12-4	-	TRBJ1-4	CASSLGRVDEKLFF	TGTGCCAGCAGTTTAGGAAGGGTTGATGAAAAACTGTTTTTT
few	TRBV5-1	-	TRBJ1-2	CASSPRTASNYGYTF	TGCGCCAGCAGCCCACGGACAGCCTCTAACTATGGCTACACCTTC
-	TRBV2	-	TRBJ1-1	CASSPHTPLNAPNTEAFF	TGTGCCAGCAGTCCCCATACCCCGCTTAATGCCCCGAACACTGAAGCTTTCTTT
-	TRBV6-5	-	TRBJ2-7	CASRRASLQSSYEQYF	TGTGCCAGCCGACGGGCTTCCTTACAAAGCTCCTACGAGCAGTACTTC
-	TRBV11-2	-	TRBJ2-1	CASSLERGPYNEQFF	TGTGCCAGCAGCTTAGAGCGGGGTCCCTACAATGAGCAGTTCTTC
-	TRBV6-6	-	TRBJ1-2	CASSYPLSGYTF	TGTGCCAGCAGTTACCCGTTAAGTGGCTACACCTTC
few	TRBV30	-	TRBJ2-3	CAWSPSTDTQYF	TGTGCCTGGAGTCCGAGCACAGATACGCAGTATTTT
-	TRBV2	-	TRBJ2-7	CASSETPGPQAIYEQYF	TGTGCCAGCAGTGAGACACCGGGGCCCCAGGCCATCTACGAGCAGTACTTC
few	TRBV7-6	TRBD2	TRBJ2-2	CASSLALSGGNTGELFF	TGTGCCAGCAGCTTAGCGCTTAGCGGGGGGAACACCGGGGAGCTGTTTTTT
few	TRBV7-6	TRBD1	TRBJ1-1	CASSLDRGQNTEAFF	TGTGCCAGCAGCTTGGACAGGGGTCAGAACACTGAAGCTTTCTTT
few	TRBV6-6	-	TRBJ1-5	CASTTTAQGPQHF	TGTGCCAGCACCACGACGGCGCAAGGGCCCCAGCATTTT
-	TRBV19	TRBD2	TRBJ2-7	CASSILSGGAYEQYF	TGTGCCAGTAGTATATTGAGCGGGGGAGCCTACGAGCAGTACTTC
few	TRBV4-1	TRBD1	TRBJ2-1	CASSQTSWDRVHNEQFF	TGCGCCAGCAGCCAGACATCCTGGGACAGGGTCCACAATGAGCAGTTCTTC
-	TRBV15	-	TRBJ1-1	CATSRVGWAEAFF	TGTGCCACCAGCAGAGTTGGGTGGGCTGAAGCTTTCTTT
many	TRBV5-1	TRBD2	TRBJ2-5	CASSSGLEETQYF	TGCGCCAGCAGCTCCGGACTAGAAGAGACCCAGTACTTC
few	TRBV20-1	-	TRBJ2-2	CRPQGPTGELFF	TGCAGACCCCAGGGTCCAACCGGGGAGCTGTTTTTT
few	TRBV20-1	-	TRBJ2-7	CSASANTFPDEQYF	TGCAGTGCTAGCGCTAATACATTCCCCGACGAGCAGTACTTC
few	TRBV6-5	-	TRBJ1-1	CASSYSRGNTEAFF	TGTGCCAGCAGTTACTCGAGGGGGAACACTGAAGCTTTCTTT
few	TRBV6-2/TRBV6-3	TRBD1	TRBJ2-5	CASSLSSTGVPRETQYF	TGTGCCAGCAGTCTAAGCTCTACAGGGGTCCCTCGGGAGACCCAGTACTTC
-	TRBV20-1	TRBD2	TRBJ2-1	CSAPGLARYNEQFF	TGCAGTGCGCCGGGACTAGCGAGATACAATGAGCAGTTCTTC
few	TRBV5-6	-	TRBJ2-3	CASSKGLAPGTDTQYF	TGTGCCAGCAGCAAGGGGCTAGCGCCAGGCACAGATACGCAGTATTTT
few	TRBV4-3	-	TRBJ1-1	CASSQDWGVTEAFF	TGCGCCAGCAGCCAAGATTGGGGGGTCACTGAAGCTTTCTTT
few	TRBV7-4	TRBD2	TRBJ2-1	CASSSRRCEREGQRSSYNEQFF	TGTGCCAGCAGCTCTCGACGTTGTGAGCGGGAGGGCCAAAGGAGCTCCTACAATGAGCAGTTCTTC
-	TRBV12-3/TRBV12-4	-	TRBJ1-2	CASSLAAENYGYTF	TGTGCCAGCAGTTTAGCGGCCGAGAACTATGGCTACACCTTC
-	TRBV7-3	TRBD2	TRBJ2-2	CASSNQAGANTGELFF	TGTGCCAGCAGCAACCAGGCGGGGGCGAACACCGGGGAGCTGTTTTTT
-	TRBV20-1	-	TRBJ2-5	CSARGKNQETQYF	TGCAGTGCTAGGGGGAAAAACCAAGAGACCCAGTACTTC
-	TRBV12-3/TRBV12-4	-	TRBJ1-1	CASSLSAGTNTEAFF	TGTGCCAGCAGTTTAAGTGCAGGCACGAACACTGAAGCTTTCTTT
-	TRBV30	-	TRBJ1-1	CAWSREVEAFF	TGTGCCTGGAGTCGGGAAGTAGAAGCTTTCTTT
-	TRBV20-1	-	TRBJ2-1	CSASRPNNEQFF	TGCAGTGCTAGTCGGCCCAACAATGAGCAGTTCTTC